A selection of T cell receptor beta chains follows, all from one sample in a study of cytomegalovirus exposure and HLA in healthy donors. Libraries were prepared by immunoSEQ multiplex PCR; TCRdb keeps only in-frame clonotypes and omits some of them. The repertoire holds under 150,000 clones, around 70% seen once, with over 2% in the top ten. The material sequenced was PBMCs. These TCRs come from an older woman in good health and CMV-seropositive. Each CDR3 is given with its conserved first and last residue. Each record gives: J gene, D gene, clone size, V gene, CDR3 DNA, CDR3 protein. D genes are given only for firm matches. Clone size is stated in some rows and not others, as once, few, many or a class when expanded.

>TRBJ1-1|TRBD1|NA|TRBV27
TGTGCCAGCAGTTGGGGGCTAACAGGGGACACTGAAGCTTTCTTT
CASSWGLTGDTEAFF
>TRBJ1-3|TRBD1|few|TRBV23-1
TGCGCCAGCAGTCCCGGTCCCCGGGACAGGGATTACTCTGGAAACACCATATATTTT
CASSPGPRDRDYSGNTIYF
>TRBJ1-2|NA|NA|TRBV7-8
TGTGCCAGCAGCTTAGCCGGGTACCACTATGGCTACACCTTC
CASSLAGYHYGYTF
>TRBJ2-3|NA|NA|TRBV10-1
TGCGCCAGCAGTTCGTATGGCGATACGCAGTATTTT
CASSSYGDTQYF
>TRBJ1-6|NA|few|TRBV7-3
TGTGCCAGCAGCTTAAGTGCGAACAGTAATTCACCCCTCCACTTT
CASSLSANSNSPLHF
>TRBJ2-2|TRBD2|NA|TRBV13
TGTGCCAGCAGCCGGGGACTAGCGGGGGCTTCTGACACCGGGGAGCTGTTTTTT
CASSRGLAGASDTGELFF
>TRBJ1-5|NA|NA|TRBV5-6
TGTGCCAGCAGCTTGGCTTCCGGGATTAATCAGCCCCAGCATTTT
CASSLASGINQPQHF
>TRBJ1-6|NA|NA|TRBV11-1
TGTGCCAGCAGCTTAGTGGCAGGGGAAAGATCACCCCTCCACTTT
CASSLVAGERSPLHF
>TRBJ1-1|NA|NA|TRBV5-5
TGTGCCAGCAGCCCAGACTTGAACACTGAAGCTTTCTTT
CASSPDLNTEAFF
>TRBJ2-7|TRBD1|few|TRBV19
TGTGCCTCACAAGGACAGGGTACTCCCTACGAGCAGTACTTC
CASQGQGTPYEQYF
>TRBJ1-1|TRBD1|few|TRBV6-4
TGTGCCAGCAGTAACTCCCACAGGGGCACTGAAGCTTTCTTT
CASSNSHRGTEAFF
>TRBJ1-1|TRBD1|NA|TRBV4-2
TGTGCCAGCAGCCCAACCTCAGGGGGCCCTGAAGCTTTCTTT
CASSPTSGGPEAFF
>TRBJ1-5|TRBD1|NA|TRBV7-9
TGTGCCAGCAGCGCCGACAGGGGTAGCAATCAGCCCCAGCATTTT
CASSADRGSNQPQHF
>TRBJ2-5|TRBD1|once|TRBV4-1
TGCGCCAGCAGCCACGGGACAGAAGAGACCCAGTACTTC
CASSHGTEETQYF
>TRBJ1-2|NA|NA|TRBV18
TGTGCCAGCTCACCACCGGTACCTAGCCAGTATGGCTACACCTTC
CASSPPVPSQYGYTF
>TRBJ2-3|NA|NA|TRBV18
TGTGCCAGCTCAGCCAGGGGCGGCACAGATACGCAGTATTTT
CASSARGGTDTQYF
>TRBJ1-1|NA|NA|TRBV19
TGTGCCAGTGGTATTAGTATAGCGGAGACTGAAGCTTTCTTT
CASGISIAETEAFF
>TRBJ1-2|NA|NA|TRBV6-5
TGTGCCAGCAGCAGTGGTCCCCCCTATGGCTACACCTTC
CASSSGPPYGYTF
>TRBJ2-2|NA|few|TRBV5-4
TGTGCCAGCAGCTTGGGACAGGGGAGGGACACCGGGGAGCTGTTTTTT
CASSLGQGRDTGELFF
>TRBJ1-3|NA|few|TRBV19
TGTGCCAGTAGTATGGATAGCGTCCTTGGGGACACCATATATTTT
CASSMDSVLGDTIYF
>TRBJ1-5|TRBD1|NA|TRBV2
TGTGCCAGCAGCCAGGGACAGGAGGTTGTTCAGCCCCAGCATTTT
CASSQGQEVVQPQHF
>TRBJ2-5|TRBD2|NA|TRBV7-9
TGTGCCAGCAGCTTAGGGAGCGGGGGGACGCGAGAGACCCAGTACTTC
CASSLGSGGTRETQYF
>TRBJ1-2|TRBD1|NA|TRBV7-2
TGTGCCAGCAGCTCCCGGACAGGGGGCAACTATGGCTACACCTTC
CASSSRTGGNYGYTF
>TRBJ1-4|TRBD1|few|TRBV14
TGTGCCAGCAGCCAAAACAGGGGGACTAATGAAAAACTGTTTTTT
CASSQNRGTNEKLFF
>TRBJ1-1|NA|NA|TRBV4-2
TGTGCCAGCAGCCAAGATTCCCTTTACGGGCAGGGGAACACTGAAGCTTTCTTT
CASSQDSLYGQGNTEAFF
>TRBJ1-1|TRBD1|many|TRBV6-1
TGTGCCAGCAGTTCCAGAACAGGGGGCGCGACTGAAGCTTTCTTT
CASSSRTGGATEAFF
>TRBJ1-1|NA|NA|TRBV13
TGTGCCAGCAGCTTAGGAGAACTTGAAGCTTTCTTT
CASSLGELEAFF
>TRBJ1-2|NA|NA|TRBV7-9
TGTTCCAGCAGCCCTCAACAGTACGGCTACACCTTC
CSSSPQQYGYTF
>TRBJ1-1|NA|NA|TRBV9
TGTGCCAGCAGCGTCTCGACAGCTTTCACTGAAGCTTTCTTT
CASSVSTAFTEAFF
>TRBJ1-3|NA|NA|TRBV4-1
TGCGCCAGCAGCCAAGATTGGCAAGGGGCAGGAAACACCATATATTTT
CASSQDWQGAGNTIYF
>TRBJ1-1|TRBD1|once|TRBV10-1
TGCGCCAGCAGTAAGGGGACAGGGGTTGGGAACACTGAAGCTTTCTTT
CASSKGTGVGNTEAFF
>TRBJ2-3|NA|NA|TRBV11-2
TGTGCCAGCAGCTCTGAACAGGAGCATACGCAGTATTTT
CASSSEQEHTQYF
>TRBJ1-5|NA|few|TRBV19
TGTGCCAGTACCGCAGTGGTGGAGAGTAATCAGCCCCAGCATTTT
CASTAVVESNQPQHF
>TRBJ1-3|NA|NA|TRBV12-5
TGTGCTAGTGGTTTGGTTTTGGCCGAACAAGTCTCTGGAAACACCATATATTTT
CASGLVLAEQVSGNTIYF
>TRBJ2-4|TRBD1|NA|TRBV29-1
TGCAGCGTGGGCCCGGGACAGGGAAGGGACATTCAGTACTTC
CSVGPGQGRDIQYF
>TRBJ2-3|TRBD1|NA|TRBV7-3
TGTGCCAGCAGCCTCGGGACAGGACTGACAGATACGCAGTATTTT
CASSLGTGLTDTQYF
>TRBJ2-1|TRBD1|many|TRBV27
TGTGCCAGCAGTCAACAGGGGGCTTACAATGAGCAGTTCTTC
CASSQQGAYNEQFF
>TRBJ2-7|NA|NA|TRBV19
TGTGCCAGTAGTGCCCGGGACACCTCCTACGAGCAGTACTTC
CASSARDTSYEQYF
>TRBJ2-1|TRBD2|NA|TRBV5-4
TGTGCCAGCAGCCGCCCGGAACTAGCGAAGAATGAGCAGTTCTTC
CASSRPELAKNEQFF
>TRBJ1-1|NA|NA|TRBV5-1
TGCGCCAGCAGCTTGACTTGGAACACTGAAGCTTTCTTT
CASSLTWNTEAFF
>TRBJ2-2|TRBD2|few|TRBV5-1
TGCGCCAGCAGCCTGAAGGCTAGCGGGGGGGCGAACACCGGGGAGCTGTTTTTT
CASSLKASGGANTGELFF
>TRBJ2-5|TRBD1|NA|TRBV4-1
TGCGCCAGCAGCCAAGTGGGGGGACAGGGAGGTGAGACCCAGTACTTC
CASSQVGGQGGETQYF
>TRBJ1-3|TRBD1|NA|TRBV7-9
TGTGCCAGCAGCCCGAGACAGGGGCGATCTGGAAACACCATATATTTT
CASSPRQGRSGNTIYF
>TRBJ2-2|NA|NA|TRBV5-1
TGCGCCAGCAGGGGGCCGCGCGGGGAGCTGTTTTTT
CASRGPRGELFF
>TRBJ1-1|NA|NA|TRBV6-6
TGTGCCAGCAGTTACGCTGCGCAGAACACTGAAGCTTTCTTT
CASSYAAQNTEAFF
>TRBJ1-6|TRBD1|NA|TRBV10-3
TGTGCCATCAGTGGGGACAGGGGGGACTATAATTCACCCCTCCACTTT
CAISGDRGDYNSPLHF
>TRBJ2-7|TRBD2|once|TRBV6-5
TGTGCCAGCAGTTACCCCACTAGCGGGGGCCGGGCCGAGCAGTACTTC
CASSYPTSGGRAEQYF
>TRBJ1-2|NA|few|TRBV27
TGTGCCAGCAGCGCCACAGGGTCCAACTATGGCTACACCTTC
CASSATGSNYGYTF
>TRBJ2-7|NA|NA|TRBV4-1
TGCGCCAGCAGCCAACAACAGGAATTCTACGAGCAGTACTTC
CASSQQQEFYEQYF
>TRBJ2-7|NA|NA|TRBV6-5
TGTGCCAGCAGTTACCGGGGACAATTGGGCTACGAGCAGTACTTC
CASSYRGQLGYEQYF
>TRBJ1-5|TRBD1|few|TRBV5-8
TGTGCCAGCAGCTCTCACCAGGGGGGCAATCAGCCCCAGCATTTT
CASSSHQGGNQPQHF